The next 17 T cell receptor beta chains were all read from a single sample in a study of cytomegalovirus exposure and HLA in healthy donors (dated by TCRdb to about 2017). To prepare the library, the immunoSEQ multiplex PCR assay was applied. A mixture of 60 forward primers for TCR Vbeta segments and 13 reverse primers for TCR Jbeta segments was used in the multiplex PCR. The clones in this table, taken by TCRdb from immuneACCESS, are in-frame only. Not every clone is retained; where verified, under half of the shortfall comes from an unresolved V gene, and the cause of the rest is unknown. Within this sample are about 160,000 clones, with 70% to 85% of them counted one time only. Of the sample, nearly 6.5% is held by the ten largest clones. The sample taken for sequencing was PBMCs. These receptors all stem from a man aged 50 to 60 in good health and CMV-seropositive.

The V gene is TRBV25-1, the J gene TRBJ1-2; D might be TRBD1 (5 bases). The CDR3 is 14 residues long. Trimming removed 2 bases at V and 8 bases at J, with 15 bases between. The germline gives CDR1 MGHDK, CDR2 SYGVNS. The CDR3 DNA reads TGTGCCAGCAGTGAAGGGGGGGGAAGATCGGGCTACACCTTC. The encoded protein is CASSEGGGRSGYTF.

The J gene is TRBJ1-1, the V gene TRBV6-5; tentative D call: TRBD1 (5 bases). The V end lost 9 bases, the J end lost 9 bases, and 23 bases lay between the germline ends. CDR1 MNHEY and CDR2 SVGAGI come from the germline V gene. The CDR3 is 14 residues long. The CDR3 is CASRPGQGDPQAFF. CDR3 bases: TGTGCCAGTAGACCAGGGCAGGGCGACCCACAAGCTTTCTTT.

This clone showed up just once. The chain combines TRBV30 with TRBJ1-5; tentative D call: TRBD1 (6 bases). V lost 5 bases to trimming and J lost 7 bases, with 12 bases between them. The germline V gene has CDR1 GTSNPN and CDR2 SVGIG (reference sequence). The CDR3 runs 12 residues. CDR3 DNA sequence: TGTGCCTGGGCTCAGGGGTTCCAGCCCCAGCATTTT. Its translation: CAWAQGFQPQHF. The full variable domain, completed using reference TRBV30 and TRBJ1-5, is SQTIHQWPATLVQPVGSPLSLECTVEGTSNPNLYWYRQAAGRGLQLLFYSVGIGQISSEVPQNLSASRPQDRQFILSSKKLLLSDSGFYLCAWAQGFQPQHFGDGTRLSIL.

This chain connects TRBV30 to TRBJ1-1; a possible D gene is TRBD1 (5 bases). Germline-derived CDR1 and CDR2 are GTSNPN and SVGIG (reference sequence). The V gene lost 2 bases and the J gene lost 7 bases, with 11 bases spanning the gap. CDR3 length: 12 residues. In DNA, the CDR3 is TGTGCCTGGAGTACCCAGGGCCGTGAAGCTTTCTTT. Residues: CAWSTQGREAFF.

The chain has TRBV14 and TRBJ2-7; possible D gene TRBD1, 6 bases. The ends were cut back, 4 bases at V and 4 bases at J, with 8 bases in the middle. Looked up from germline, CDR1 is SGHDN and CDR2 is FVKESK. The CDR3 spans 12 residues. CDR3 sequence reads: CASSPQGYEQYF. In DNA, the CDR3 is TGTGCCAGCAGCCCCCAGGGGTACGAGCAGTACTTC.

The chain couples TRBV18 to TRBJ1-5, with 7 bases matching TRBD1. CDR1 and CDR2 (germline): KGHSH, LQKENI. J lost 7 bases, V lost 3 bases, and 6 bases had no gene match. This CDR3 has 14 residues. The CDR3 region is CASSPWGRGQPQHF. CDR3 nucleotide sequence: TGTGCCAGCTCACCGTGGGGCAGGGGGCAGCCCCAGCATTTT.

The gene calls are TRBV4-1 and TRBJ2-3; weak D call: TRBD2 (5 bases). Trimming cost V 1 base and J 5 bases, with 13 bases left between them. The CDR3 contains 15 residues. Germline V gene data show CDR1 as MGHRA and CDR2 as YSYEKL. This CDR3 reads CASSQGGRGVDTQYF. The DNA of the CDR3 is TGCGCCAGCAGCCAAGGTGGGAGAGGTGTAGATACGCAGTATTTT.

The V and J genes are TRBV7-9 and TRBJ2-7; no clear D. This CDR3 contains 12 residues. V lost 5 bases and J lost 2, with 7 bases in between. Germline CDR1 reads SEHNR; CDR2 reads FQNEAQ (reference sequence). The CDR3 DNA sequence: TGTGCCAGCAGCCGCACACCCTACGAGCAGTACTTC. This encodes CASSRTPYEQYF.

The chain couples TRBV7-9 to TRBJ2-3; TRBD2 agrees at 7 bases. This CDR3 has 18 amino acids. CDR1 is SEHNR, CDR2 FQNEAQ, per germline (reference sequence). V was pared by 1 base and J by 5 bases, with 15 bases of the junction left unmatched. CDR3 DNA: TGTGCCAGCAGCTTAGATGTTGCGGGAGACGGGGTGGGAGATACGCAGTATTTT. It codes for CASSLDVAGDGVGDTQYF. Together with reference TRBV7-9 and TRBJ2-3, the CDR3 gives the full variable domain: DTGVSQNPRHKITKRGQNVTFRCDPISEHNRLYWYRQTLGQGPEFLTYFQNEAQLEKSRLLSDRFSAERPKGSFSTLEIQRTEQGDSAMYLCASSLDVAGDGVGDTQYFGPGTRLTVL.

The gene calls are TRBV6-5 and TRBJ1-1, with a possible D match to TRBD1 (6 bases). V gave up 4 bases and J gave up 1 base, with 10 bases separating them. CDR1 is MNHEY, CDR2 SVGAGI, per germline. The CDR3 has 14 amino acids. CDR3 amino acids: CASSFLTGNTEAFF. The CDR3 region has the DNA TGTGCCAGCAGTTTTTTGACAGGGAACACTGAAGCTTTCTTT.

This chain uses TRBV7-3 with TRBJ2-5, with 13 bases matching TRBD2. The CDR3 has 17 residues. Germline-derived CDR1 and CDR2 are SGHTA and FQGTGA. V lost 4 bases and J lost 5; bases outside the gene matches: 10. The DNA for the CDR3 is TGTGCCAGCAGCTCGGCCATACTAGCGGGGGGGCCGGAGACCCAGTACTTC. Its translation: CASSSAILAGGPETQYF.

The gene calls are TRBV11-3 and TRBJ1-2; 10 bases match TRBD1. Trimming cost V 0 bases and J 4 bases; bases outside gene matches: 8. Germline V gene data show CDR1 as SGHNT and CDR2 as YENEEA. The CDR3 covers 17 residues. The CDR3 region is CASSLDPDRGRIYGYTF. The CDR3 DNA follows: TGTGCCAGCAGCTTAGACCCCGACAGGGGGCGAATCTATGGCTACACCTTC. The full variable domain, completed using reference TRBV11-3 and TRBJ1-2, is EAGVVQSPRYKIIEKKQPVAFWCNPISGHNTLYWYLQNLGQGPELLIRYENEEAVDDSQLPKDRFSAERLKGVDSTLKIQPAELGDSAVYLCASSLDPDRGRIYGYTFGSGTRLTVV.

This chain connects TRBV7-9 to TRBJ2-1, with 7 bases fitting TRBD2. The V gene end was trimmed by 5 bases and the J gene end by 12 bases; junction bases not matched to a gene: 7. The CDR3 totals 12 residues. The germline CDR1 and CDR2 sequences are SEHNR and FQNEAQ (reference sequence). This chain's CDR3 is CASSIGLVWQFF. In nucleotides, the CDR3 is TGTGCCAGCAGCATTGGACTAGTATGGCAGTTCTTC.

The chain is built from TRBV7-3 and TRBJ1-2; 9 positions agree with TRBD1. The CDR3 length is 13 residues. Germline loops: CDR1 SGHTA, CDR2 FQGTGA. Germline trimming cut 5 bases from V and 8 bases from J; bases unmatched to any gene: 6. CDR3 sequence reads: CASSPYRGRGYTF. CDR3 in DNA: TGTGCCAGCAGCCCATACAGGGGGCGAGGCTACACCTTC.

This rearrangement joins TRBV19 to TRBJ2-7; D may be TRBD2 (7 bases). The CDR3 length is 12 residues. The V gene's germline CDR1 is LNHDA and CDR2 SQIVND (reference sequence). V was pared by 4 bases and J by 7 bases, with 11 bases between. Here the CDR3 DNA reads TGTGCCAGTAGTACCAGGGGAGGGGAGCAGTACTTC. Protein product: CASSTRGGEQYF. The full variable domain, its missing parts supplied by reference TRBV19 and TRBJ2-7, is DGGITQSPKYLFRKEGQNVTLSCEQNLNHDAMYWYRQDPGQGLRLIYYSQIVNDFQKGDIAEGYSVSREKKESFPLTVTSAQKNPTAFYLCASSTRGGEQYFGPGTRLTVT.

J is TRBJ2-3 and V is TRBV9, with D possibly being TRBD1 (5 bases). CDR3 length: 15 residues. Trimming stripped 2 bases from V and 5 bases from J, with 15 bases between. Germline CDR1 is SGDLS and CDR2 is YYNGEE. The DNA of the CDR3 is TGTGCCAGCAGCGTGGGCGGCCAGCAGGGAGATACGCAGTATTTT. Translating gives CASSVGGQQGDTQYF.

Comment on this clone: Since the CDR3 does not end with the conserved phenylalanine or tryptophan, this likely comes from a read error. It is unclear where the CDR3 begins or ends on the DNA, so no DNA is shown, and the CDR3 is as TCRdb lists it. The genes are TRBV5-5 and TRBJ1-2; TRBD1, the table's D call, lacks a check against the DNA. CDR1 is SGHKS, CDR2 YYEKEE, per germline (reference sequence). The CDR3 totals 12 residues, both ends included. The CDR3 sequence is CASSYGQEEPVV.